This TCR beta chain was found in a study of blood T cell repertoires in COVID-19. Study at large: The United States, Italy and Spain provided the acute and convalescent COVID-19 samples. The analysed material was cDNA or gDNA that came from T cells, B-cell-depleted T cells, or PBMCs.

Clones were sequenced by immunoSEQ multiplex PCR, and TCRdb holds only the in-frame ones, with some missing. The table lists 91,000 or so clones, under 95% of them singletons, with 3.5% to 4% in the top ten. Germline values: CDR1 MNHEY, CDR2 SMNVEV (reference sequence). The CDR3 is 16 amino acids. V was trimmed by 2 bases and J by 0 bases, leaving 8 bases between them. The J gene is TRBJ2-6, the V gene TRBV27, with unresolved D. The sample was peripheral blood. This clonotype originated in a woman between 45 and 60 years old in a cohort sampled during active COVID-19. DNA for the CDR3: TGTGCCAGCAGTTTAGGCTTCTCCTCTGGGGCCAACGTCCTGACTTTC. Its translation: CASSLGFSSGANVLTF.